The source of this T cell receptor (beta chain) is a study of identical twins (dated by TCRdb to 2016 to 2017). Study-wide context: The study deep-sequenced TCR alpha and beta repertoires from monozygotic twins, unrelated adults of various ages and cord blood to test whether fetal clonotypes persist. To rule out contamination, replicate twin experiments were performed at different times with different library preparation protocols. General study outcomes and caveats: Compared with coincidental sharing between unrelated individuals, an excess of low generation-probability sequences was observed among out-of-frame TCR alpha sequences shared between twins. Zero-insertion analyses could be partly confounded by invariant T cells such as MAIT and iNKT, though diverse VJ usage argued against such confounding for most clonotypes. Abundant cord blood beta clonotypes carried fewer insertions; young adult naive repertoires showed a weaker similar trend, while memory repertoires showed none. In monozygotic twins, out-of-frame TCR alpha sharing was systematically underestimated by recombination models, although the models agreed with sharing between unrelated individuals. Because the same donors could not be followed over many years, the conclusions depended on cross-sectional statistical analysis. The excess sharing between twins in beta out-of-frame sequences was weaker because fewer shared sequences reduced the signal-to-noise ratio.

Library method: 5' RACE. Instrument on record: Illumina HiSeq 2000. Template switching added a universal primer binding site, and the final cDNA carried a unique molecular identifier that allowed TCR cDNA molecules to be counted accurately. Specific primers in the conserved constant-segment region were used to synthesize first-strand cDNA for the TCR alpha and beta chains. To control for contamination, each cDNA library was double barcoded with a SMART-Mk sample barcode plus Illumina barcodes. Two successive PCR steps introduced TruSeq adapter sequences along with Illumina sample barcodes. Sequencing of the TCR alpha and beta cDNA libraries was done on the Illumina HiSeq platform using custom primers. On the authors' methods: Raw reads were processed with MiGEC to extract unique molecular identifiers, and MiXCR was used to determine CDR3 positions. For each individual, recombination models were inferred using an EM algorithm with the repgenHMM and IGoR tools. Shared clonotype analysis was performed with the tcR package in R, normalizing sharing by the product of cloneset sizes. To study raw recombination free of thymic and clonal selection effects, out-of-frame nonproductive sequences were analyzed. TCRdb itself trimmed the public reads at Q25 with fastp, ran MiXCR and retained productive beta chains. Every entry covers one CDR3 protein and lists the most common genes and DNA from its rows. What appears here as the V and J calls and clone size reflects TCRdb's work, not the paper's. For this sample the table gives 1.5 million to 2 million distinct CDR3 sequences, of which about 31% were detected only once. Around 0.25% of the sample is in the top ten clones.

There are many counts of this clonotype. No cognate antigen has been identified for it. No base qualities exist here, and no much larger clone lies one base off it. Taken from the germline V gene, the CDR1 and CDR2 loops are ENHRY and SYGVKD. Reading from cysteine to phenylalanine, the CDR3 counts 13 amino acids. The read is trimmed to its CDR3 DNA, 39 bases read in frame from base 1. Every donor in the study was a healthy Caucasian. This receptor chain uses TRBV10-3 and TRBJ2-5, with 7 middle bases fitting TRBD2. The DNA end favors TRBJ2-7, so the J call may be wrong. The clonotype originates from a newborn girl in good health. Input material: cord blood. The sequenced DNA is TGTGCCATCTCCGGGACTAAGGGGCTCGAGCAGTACTTC. Translated, it reads CAISGTKGLEQYF.